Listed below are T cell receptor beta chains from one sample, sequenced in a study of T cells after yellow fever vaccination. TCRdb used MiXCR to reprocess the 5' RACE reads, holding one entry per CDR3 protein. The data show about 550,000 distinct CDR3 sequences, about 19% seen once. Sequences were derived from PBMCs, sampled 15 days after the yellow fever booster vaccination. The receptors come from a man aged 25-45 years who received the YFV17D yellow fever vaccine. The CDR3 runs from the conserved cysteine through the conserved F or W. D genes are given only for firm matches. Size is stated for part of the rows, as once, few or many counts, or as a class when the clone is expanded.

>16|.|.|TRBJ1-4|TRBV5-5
TGTGCCAGCAGCTTCCAGCCGGGCCCCGAGGGTGAAAAACTGTTTTTT
CASSFQPGPEGEKLFF
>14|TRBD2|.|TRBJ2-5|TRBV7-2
TGTGCCAGCAGTCCCCTCAGGGAGGGGGAGACCCAGTACTTC
CASSPLREGETQYF
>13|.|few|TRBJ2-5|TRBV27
TGTGCCAGCAGAGCGGACAACCAAGAGACCCAGTACTTC
CASRADNQETQYF
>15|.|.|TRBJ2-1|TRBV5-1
TGCGCCAGCAGCTTGTCACAGATACCCGACAATGAGCAGTTCTTC
CASSLSQIPDNEQFF
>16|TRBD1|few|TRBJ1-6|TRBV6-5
TGTGCCAGCAGTTTCACCGGGACAGGCGCTAATTCACCCCTCCACTTT
CASSFTGTGANSPLHF
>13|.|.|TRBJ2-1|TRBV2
TGTGCCAGCACAGCCAGCTCCTACAATGAGCAGTTCTTC
CASTASSYNEQFF
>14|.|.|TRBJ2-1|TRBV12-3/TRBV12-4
TGTGCCAGCAATCCTAGCGACTCCTACAATGAGCAGTTCTTC
CASNPSDSYNEQFF
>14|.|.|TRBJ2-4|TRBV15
TGTGCCACCAGCAGAGATAGGGCGGAAAACATTCAGTACTTC
CATSRDRAENIQYF
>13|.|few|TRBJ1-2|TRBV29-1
TGCAGCGTTTATGGACAGACGGTCTATGGCTACACCTTC
CSVYGQTVYGYTF
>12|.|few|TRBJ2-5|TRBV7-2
TGTGCCAGCAGCTTGAGTCGGAGCGTCCAGTACTTC
CASSLSRSVQYF
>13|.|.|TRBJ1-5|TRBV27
TGTGCCAGCAGTTTCGGCCCCCGAGGGCCCCAGCATTTT
CASSFGPRGPQHF
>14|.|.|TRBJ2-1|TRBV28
TGTGCCAGCGGATTCGGCGTCAAGAGCAATGAGCAGTTCTTC
CASGFGVKSNEQFF
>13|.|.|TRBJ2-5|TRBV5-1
TGCGCCAGCAGCTTGGGACGGTCGGAGACCCAGTACTTC
CASSLGRSETQYF
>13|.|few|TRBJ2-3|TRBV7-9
TGTGCCAGCAGCTTCGTTATCACAGATACGCAGTATTTT
CASSFVITDTQYF
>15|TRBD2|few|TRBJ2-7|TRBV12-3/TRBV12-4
TGTGCCAGCAGCAGACTAGCGGGCAGCTCCTACGAGCAGTACTTC
CASSRLAGSSYEQYF
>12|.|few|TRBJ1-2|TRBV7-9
TGTGCCAGTACACAGGGATCTGGTGGCTACACCTTC
CASTQGSGGYTF
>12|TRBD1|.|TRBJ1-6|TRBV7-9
TGTGCCAGCAGCTGGGACAGGGGACCCCCCCACTTT
CASSWDRGPPHF
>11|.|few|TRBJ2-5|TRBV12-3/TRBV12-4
TGTGCCAGCAGTTTATTTGAGACCCAGTACTTC
CASSLFETQYF
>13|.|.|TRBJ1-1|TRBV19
TGTGCCAGTAGTATCCAGCTTTCCGGTGAAGCTTTCTTT
CASSIQLSGEAFF
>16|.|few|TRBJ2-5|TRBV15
TGTGCCACCAGCAGCCGTTTGGGACCCCCCCAAGAGACCCAGTACTTC
CATSSRLGPPQETQYF
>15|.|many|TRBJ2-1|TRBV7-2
TGTGCCAGCCTGCCCGTAGTAGCGCAATCCAATGAGCAGTTCTTC
CASLPVVAQSNEQFF
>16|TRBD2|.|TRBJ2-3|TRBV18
TGTGCCAGCTCCCCTGGGACTAGCGGGAGTAGAGATACGCAGTATTTT
CASSPGTSGSRDTQYF
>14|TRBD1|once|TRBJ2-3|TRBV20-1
TGCTGTGCTACCGGGACAGGGGCCACAGATACGCAGTATTTT
CCATGTGATDTQYF
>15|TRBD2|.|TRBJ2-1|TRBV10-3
TGTGCCATCAGTGGAGGGGCTAGCGGGTACAATGAGCAGTTCTTC
CAISGGASGYNEQFF
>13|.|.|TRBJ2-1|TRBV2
TGTGCCAGCAGTGTGCTAGCGTTGAATGAGCAGTTCTTC
CASSVLALNEQFF
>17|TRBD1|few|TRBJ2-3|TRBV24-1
TGTGCCACCAGTGATTCACCAGACAGGGGGCCCTCGGATACGCAGTATTTT
CATSDSPDRGPSDTQYF
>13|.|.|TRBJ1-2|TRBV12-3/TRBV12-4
TGTGCCAGCAGTTTCCAAGGGGTGGGAGGCTACACCTTC
CASSFQGVGGYTF
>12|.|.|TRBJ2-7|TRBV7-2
TGTGCCAGCAGTTTCGCGGGATACGAGCAGTACTTC
CASSFAGYEQYF
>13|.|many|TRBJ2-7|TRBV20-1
TGCAGTGCTAGAGCCCCGGACAGCTACGAGCAGTACTTC
CSARAPDSYEQYF
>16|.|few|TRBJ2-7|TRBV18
TGTGCCAGCTCACCAACCCCCGGCGGCGGCTCCTACGAGCAGTACTTC
CASSPTPGGGSYEQYF
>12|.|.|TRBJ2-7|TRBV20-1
TGCAGTGCTAGAGATCTGAACGCCGCGCAGTACTTC
CSARDLNAAQYF
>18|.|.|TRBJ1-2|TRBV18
TGTGCCAGCTCACCAAAAAACGTGCGTACGGGGGCGCACTATGGCTACACCTTC
CASSPKNVRTGAHYGYTF
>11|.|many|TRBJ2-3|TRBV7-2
TGTGCCAGCAGTGTCACAGATACGCAGTATTTT
CASSVTDTQYF
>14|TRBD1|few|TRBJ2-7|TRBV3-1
TGTGCCAGCAGATCTGTGGGACAGGGTAGCGAGCAGTACTTC
CASRSVGQGSEQYF
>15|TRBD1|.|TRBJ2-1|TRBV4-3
TGCGCCAGCAGCCGGGGACAGGGTGTGGGGGATGAGCAGTTCTTC
CASSRGQGVGDEQFF
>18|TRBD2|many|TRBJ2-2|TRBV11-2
TGTGCCAGCAGCTCTAGAGTACTAGCGGGCGCGCACACCGGGGAGCTGTTTTTT
CASSSRVLAGAHTGELFF
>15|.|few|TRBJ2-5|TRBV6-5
TGTGCCAGCAGTTATCCCCCTCAGGTCGGGGAGACCCAGTACTTC
CASSYPPQVGETQYF
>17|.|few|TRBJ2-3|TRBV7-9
TGTGCCAGCAGCCCCCAGCCGGGAGCAGGGGGTGGAGATACGCAGTATTTT
CASSPQPGAGGGDTQYF
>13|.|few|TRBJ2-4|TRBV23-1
TGCGCCAGCACCCCTTTTGCCAAAAACATTCAGTACTTC
CASTPFAKNIQYF
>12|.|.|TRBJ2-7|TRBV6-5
TGTGCCAGCAGTTTCGCAGGGCGCGAGCAGTACTTC
CASSFAGREQYF
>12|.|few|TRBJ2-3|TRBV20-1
TGCAGTGCTGCCCCGCAGGGTCCCTCGCAGTATTTT
CSAAPQGPSQYF
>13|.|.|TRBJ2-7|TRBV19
TGTGCCAGTCTTAATGCGGCGAAATCCGAGCAGTACTTC
CASLNAAKSEQYF
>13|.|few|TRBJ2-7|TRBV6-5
TGTGCCAGCAGTTACTTCGGCTCCTACGAGCAGTACTTC
CASSYFGSYEQYF
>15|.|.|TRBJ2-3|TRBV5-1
TGCGCCAGCAGATTCCGGGACACATACACAGATACGCAGTATTTT
CASRFRDTYTDTQYF
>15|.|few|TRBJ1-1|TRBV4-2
TGTGCCAGCAGCCAAGGGGAAGGCTTGAACACTGAAGCTTTCTTT
CASSQGEGLNTEAFF
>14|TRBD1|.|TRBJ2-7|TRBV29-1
TGCAGCGTTGCCCAAGGGGACAGGATCTACGAGCAGTACTTC
CSVAQGDRIYEQYF
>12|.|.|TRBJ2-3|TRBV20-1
TGCAGTGCTGAGGGGGACACAGATACGCAGTATTTT
CSAEGDTDTQYF
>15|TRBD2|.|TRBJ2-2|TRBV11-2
TGTGCCAGCATTCGAGCGGGAGGGAACACCGGGGAGCTGTTTTTT
CASIRAGGNTGELFF
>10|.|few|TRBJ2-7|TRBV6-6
TGTGCCATACCAACTTACGAGCAGTACTTC
CAIPTYEQYF
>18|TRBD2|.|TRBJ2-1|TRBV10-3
TGTGCCATCAGTGAGTCCGGGACTAGCGGGTACTCCTACAATGAGCAGTTCTTC
CAISESGTSGYSYNEQFF
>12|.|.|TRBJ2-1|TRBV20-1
TGCAGTGCCGGACCGGCAAACAATGAGCAGTTCTTC
CSAGPANNEQFF
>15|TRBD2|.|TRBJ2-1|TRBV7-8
TGTGCCAGCAGCTTAATTAGCGGGAGGGCGCATGAGCAGTTCTTC
CASSLISGRAHEQFF
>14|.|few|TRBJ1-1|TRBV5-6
TGTGCCAGCACCGTAAACCTAATCAACACTGAAGCTTTCTTT
CASTVNLINTEAFF
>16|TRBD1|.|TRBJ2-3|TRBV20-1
TGCAGTGCTAGAGATTATATGACAGGGGCGGGAGATACGCAGTATTTT
CSARDYMTGAGDTQYF
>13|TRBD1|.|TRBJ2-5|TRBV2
TGTGCCAGCAGGTGGGACAGGCAAGAGACCCAGTACTTC
CASRWDRQETQYF
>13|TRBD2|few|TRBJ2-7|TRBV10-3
TGTGCCACGTGGACTAGCGGGAACTACGAGCAGTACTTC
CATWTSGNYEQYF
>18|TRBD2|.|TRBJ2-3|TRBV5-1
TGCGCCAGCAGCTTGGCTCTAGCGGGAGGGAAGAGCACAGATACGCAGTATTTT
CASSLALAGGKSTDTQYF